Each of the 3 T cell receptor beta chains below was sequenced from the same sample in a study of T cell responses to AZD1222 COVID-19 vaccine. This table comes from immunoSEQ multiplex PCR, and its TCRdb copy is limited to in-frame clones, with some not included. The sample includes 150,000 or so clones, nearly 95% seen only once; the top ten take around 2.3%. Here the sequenced sample was peripheral blood, taken on day 0 of AZD1222 vaccination. These receptors came from an adult in good health.

The rearrangement joins TRBV5-1 to TRBJ2-1, with D perhaps matching TRBD1 (5 bases). The CDR3 totals 14 residues. V was clipped by 4 bases and J by 6 bases, with 14 bases between them. The V gene's germline CDR1 is SGHRS and CDR2 YFSETQ. The CDR3, as DNA: TGCGCCAGCAGCCGCGTAGGACAAATCAATGAGCAGTTCTTC. Translation: CASSRVGQINEQFF.

The chain links TRBV2 to TRBJ1-2; maybe TRBD1 (5 bases). V lost 6 bases and J lost 4, with 21 bases in between. This CDR3 is built from 16 residues. The germline V gene has CDR1 SNHLY and CDR2 FYNNEI. The CDR3 DNA reads as TGTGCCAGCAGCCGCGCCCTTAGACGGGGCCTCTATGGCTACACCTTC. Amino acids: CASSRALRRGLYGYTF.

V is TRBV28 and J is TRBJ2-6; a possible D gene is TRBD2 (5 bases). Germline V gene sequence: CDR1 MDHEN, CDR2 SYDVKM. The V end was cut by 5 bases, the J end by 4 bases, with 12 bases between. The CDR3 runs 15 residues. The CDR3 DNA reads TGTGCCAGCAGTACCCTCGGGAAGGGGGCCAACGTCCTGACTTTC. Its protein product is CASSTLGKGANVLTF.